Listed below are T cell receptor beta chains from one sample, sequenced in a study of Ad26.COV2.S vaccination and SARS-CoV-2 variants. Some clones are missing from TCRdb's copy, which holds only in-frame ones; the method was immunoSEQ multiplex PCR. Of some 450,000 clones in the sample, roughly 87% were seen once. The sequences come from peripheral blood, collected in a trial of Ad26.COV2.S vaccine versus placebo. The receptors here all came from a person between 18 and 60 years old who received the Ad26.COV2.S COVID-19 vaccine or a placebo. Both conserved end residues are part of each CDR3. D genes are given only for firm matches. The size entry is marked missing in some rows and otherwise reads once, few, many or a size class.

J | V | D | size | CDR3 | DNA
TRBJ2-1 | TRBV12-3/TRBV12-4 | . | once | CASSLAARNEQFF | TGTGCCAGCAGTTTAGCGGCCCGCAATGAGCAGTTCTTC
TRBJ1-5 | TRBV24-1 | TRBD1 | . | CATSEVGGDQPQHF | TGTGCCACCAGTGAAGTAGGGGGCGATCAGCCCCAGCATTTT
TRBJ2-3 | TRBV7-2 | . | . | CASAGDVGTDTQYF | TGTGCCAGCGCAGGGGATGTAGGCACAGATACGCAGTATTTT
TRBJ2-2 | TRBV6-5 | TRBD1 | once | CASSQDRIRGELFF | TGTGCCAGCAGCCAGGACAGGATTAGGGGGGAGCTGTTTTTT
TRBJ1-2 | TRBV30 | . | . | CAWSVLRVYGYTF | TGTGCCTGGAGTGTACTAAGGGTCTATGGCTACACCTTC
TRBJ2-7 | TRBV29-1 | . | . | CSVSTGSYEQYF | TGCAGCGTTTCGACAGGCTCCTACGAGCAGTACTTC
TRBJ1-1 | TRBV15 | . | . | CATSPRLRSEEAFF | TGTGCCACCTCTCCACGTTTGAGGTCCGAGGAAGCTTTCTTT
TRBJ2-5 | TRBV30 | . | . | CAWSGHPQETQYF | TGTGCCTGGAGCGGACATCCCCAAGAGACCCAGTACTTC
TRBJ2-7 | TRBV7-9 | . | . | CASSPILDGTYEQYF | TGTGCCAGCAGCCCAATCCTGGACGGGACCTACGAGCAGTACTTC
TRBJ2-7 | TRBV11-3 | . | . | CASSLGTSSTYEQYF | TGTGCCAGCAGCTTAGGGACTTCATCAACCTACGAGCAGTACTTC
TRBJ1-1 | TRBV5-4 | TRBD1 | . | CASSFDRVGTEAFF | TGTGCCAGCAGCTTTGACAGGGTGGGGACTGAAGCTTTCTTT
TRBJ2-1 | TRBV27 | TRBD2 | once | CASSFHGVVTSEYNEQFF | TGTGCCAGCAGTTTTCATGGTGTCGTGACTAGCGAGTACAATGAGCAGTTCTTC
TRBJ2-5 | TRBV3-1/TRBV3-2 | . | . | CASSQPTPGVLGETQYF | TGTGCCAGCAGCCAACCGACACCAGGGGTTTTGGGGGAGACCCAGTACTTC
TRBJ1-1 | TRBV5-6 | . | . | CASSLAGGEAFF | TGTGCCAGCAGCTTGGCCGGGGGCGAAGCTTTCTTT
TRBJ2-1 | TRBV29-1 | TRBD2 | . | CSVRLATNNEQFF | TGCAGCGTGAGACTAGCAACGAACAATGAGCAGTTCTTC
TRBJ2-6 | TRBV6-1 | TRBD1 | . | CASSEAPQGAWSGANVLTF | TGTGCCAGCAGTGAAGCGCCCCAGGGGGCGTGGTCTGGGGCCAACGTCCTGACTTTC
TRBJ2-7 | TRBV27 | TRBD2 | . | CASSDTGGRYEQYF | TGTGCCAGCAGTGACACGGGGGGTCGCTACGAGCAGTACTTC
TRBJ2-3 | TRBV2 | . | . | CASSDRRLGTDAQYF | TGTGCCAGCAGTGATAGGAGGCTCGGCACAGATGCGCAGTATTTT
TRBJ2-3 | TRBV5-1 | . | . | CASSLDRGTDTQYF | TGCGCCAGCAGCTTGGACAGGGGCACAGATACGCAGTATTTT
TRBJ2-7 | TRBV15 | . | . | CAFRWWGPYEQYF | TGTGCCTTCCGGTGGTGGGGGCCCTACGAGCAGTACTTC
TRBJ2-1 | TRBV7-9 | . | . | CASSPEGHKYNEQFF | TGTGCCAGCAGCCCCGAGGGACACAAATACAATGAGCAGTTCTTC
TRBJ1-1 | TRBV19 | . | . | CASSDWGEAFF | TGTGCCAGTAGTGACTGGGGTGAAGCTTTCTTT
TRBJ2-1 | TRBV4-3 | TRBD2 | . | CASSQSGGTSYNEQFF | TGCGCCAGCAGCCAATCTGGAGGGACTAGTTACAATGAGCAGTTCTTC
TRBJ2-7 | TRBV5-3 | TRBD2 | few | CARSVRTSGRASYEQYF | TGTGCCAGAAGCGTAAGGACTAGCGGGAGGGCCTCCTACGAGCAGTACTTC
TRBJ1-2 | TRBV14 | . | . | CASSRDVAHGYTF | TGTGCCAGCAGCCGGGACGTAGCGCACGGCTACACCTTC
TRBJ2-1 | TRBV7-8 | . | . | CASSLVGGPNNEQFF | TGTGCCAGCAGCTTAGTAGGAGGGCCGAACAATGAGCAGTTCTTC
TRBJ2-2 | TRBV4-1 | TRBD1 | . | CASSQRQGTGELFF | TGCGCCAGCAGCCAAAGACAGGGGACCGGGGAGCTGTTTTTT
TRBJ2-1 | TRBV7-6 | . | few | CASSFSDRSSYNEQFF | TGTGCCAGCAGCTTCTCCGACAGGAGCTCCTACAATGAGCAGTTCTTC
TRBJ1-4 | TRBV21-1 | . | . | CASSKPIAEKLFF | TGTGCCAGCAGCAAGCCGATAGCTGAAAAACTGTTTTTT
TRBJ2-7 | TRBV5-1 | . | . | CASSSGPGSYEQYF | TGCGCCAGCAGCTCGGGGCCCGGGAGCTACGAGCAGTACTTC
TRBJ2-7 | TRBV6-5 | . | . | CASSLSTGYEQYF | TGTGCCAGCAGTCTGAGCACAGGCTACGAGCAGTACTTC
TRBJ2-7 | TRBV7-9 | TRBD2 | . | CASSSAMTSGSREQYF | TGTGCCAGCAGCTCGGCCATGACTAGCGGGAGTCGCGAGCAGTACTTC
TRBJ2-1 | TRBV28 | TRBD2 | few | CASSTSGRIGEQFF | TGTGCCAGCAGTACTAGCGGGAGGATAGGTGAGCAGTTCTTC
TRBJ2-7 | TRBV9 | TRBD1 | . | CASSATGTGGYEQYF | TGTGCCAGCAGCGCAACCGGGACAGGGGGTTACGAGCAGTACTTC
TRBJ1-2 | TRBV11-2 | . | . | CASSLVVGYGYTF | TGTGCCAGCAGCTTAGTAGTCGGCTATGGCTACACCTTC
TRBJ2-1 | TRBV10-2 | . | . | CASSRENEQFF | TGCGCCAGCAGCAGGGAAAATGAGCAGTTCTTC
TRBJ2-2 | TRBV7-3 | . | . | CASGYSRTGELFF | TGTGCCAGCGGTTACAGCAGAACCGGGGAGCTGTTTTTT
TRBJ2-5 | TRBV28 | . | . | CASRQRKTQYF | TGTGCCAGCAGACAACGCAAAACCCAGTACTTC
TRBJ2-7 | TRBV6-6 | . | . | CASSYGNSYEQYF | TGTGCCAGCAGTTACGGGAACTCCTACGAGCAGTACTTC
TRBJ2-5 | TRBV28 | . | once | CASSSKETQYF | TGTGCCAGCAGTTCAAAAGAGACCCAGTACTTC
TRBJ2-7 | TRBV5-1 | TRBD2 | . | CASSSGGRLIYEQYF | TGCGCCAGCAGCTCAGGCGGGAGGCTCATATACGAGCAGTACTTC
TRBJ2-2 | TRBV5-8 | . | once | CASSLVGTGELFF | TGTGCCAGCAGCTTGGTGGGCACCGGGGAGCTGTTTTTT
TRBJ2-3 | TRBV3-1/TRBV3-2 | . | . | CASSQVSHMNTDTQYF | TGTGCCAGCAGCCAAGTATCCCACATGAACACAGATACGCAGTATTTT
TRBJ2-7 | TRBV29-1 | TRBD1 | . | CSVRDRVNSYEQYF | TGCAGCGTCCGGGACAGGGTAAACTCCTACGAGCAGTACTTC
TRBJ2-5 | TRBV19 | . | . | CASSKPPGGTEEPRETQYF | TGTGCCAGTAGTAAGCCCCCGGGCGGGACGGAGGAACCCCGGGAGACCCAGTACTTC
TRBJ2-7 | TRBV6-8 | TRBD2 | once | CASGQAGGSEQYF | TGTGCCAGCGGACAAGCGGGAGGGTCCGAGCAGTACTTC
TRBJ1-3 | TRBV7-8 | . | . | CASSLSDSRNTIYF | TGTGCCAGCAGCTTATCTGACAGTCGAAACACCATATATTTT
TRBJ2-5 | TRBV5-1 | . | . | CASSLGGPGQETQYF | TGCGCCAGCAGCTTGGGGGGGCCCGGCCAAGAGACCCAGTACTTC
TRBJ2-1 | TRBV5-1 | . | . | CASSLERDEQFF | TGCGCCAGCAGCTTGGAGCGTGATGAGCAGTTCTTC
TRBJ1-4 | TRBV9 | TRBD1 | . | CASSAGGSNEKLFF | TGTGCCAGCAGCGCAGGGGGTAGTAATGAAAAACTGTTTTTT
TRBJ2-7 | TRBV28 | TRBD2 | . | CASSLSAGGLYEQYF | TGTGCCAGCAGTTTGTCAGCGGGAGGGCTGTACGAGCAGTACTTC
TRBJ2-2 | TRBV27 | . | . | CASRERLNTGELFF | TGTGCCAGCAGGGAGAGACTTAACACCGGGGAGCTGTTTTTT
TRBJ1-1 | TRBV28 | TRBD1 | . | CASRPPQQGGAFF | TGTGCCAGCAGGCCACCTCAACAGGGGGGAGCTTTCTTT
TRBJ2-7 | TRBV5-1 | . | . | CASSLGTTYEQYF | TGCGCCAGCAGCTTGGGTACCACCTACGAGCAGTACTTC
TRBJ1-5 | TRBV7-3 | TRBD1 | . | CASSFYRVTGQGHWPSNQPQHF | TGTGCCAGCAGCTTCTACCGGGTGACGGGACAGGGTCATTGGCCTAGCAATCAGCCCCAGCATTTT
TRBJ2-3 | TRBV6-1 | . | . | CASSEGRADTQYF | TGTGCCAGCAGTGAAGGCAGGGCAGATACGCAGTATTTT
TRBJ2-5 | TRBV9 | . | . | CASSVGRGFGETQYF | TGTGCCAGCAGCGTAGGCAGGGGATTTGGGGAGACCCAGTACTTC